This entry features one T cell receptor beta chain sequence. Its antigen is still unknown. Germline-derived CDR1 and CDR2 are MNHNS and SASEGT. V lost 0 bases, J lost 7 bases, and 5 bases stayed unmatched. This CDR3 spans 15 amino acids. These data come from a study of graft-versus-host responses after intestinal transplantation. TCRdb keeps only in-frame clones here, not all; method: immunoSEQ multiplex PCR. The table includes around 120,000 clones, approximately 90% detected once. The sample was unstimulated CD4+ T cells sorted from spleen or lymph node cells, taken before intestinal transplant. The TCR comes from a human donor who received an intestinal transplant. The chain links TRBV6-1 to TRBJ2-3; 9 bases agree with TRBD1. The CDR3 DNA reads as TGTGCCAGCAGTGAAGCGGGGACAGGGCGGAATACGCAGTATTTT. It specifies CASSEAGTGRNTQYF.